This entry concerns a single TCR beta chain. Its target is unknown. Donors contributed one heparinised blood draw apiece, averaging about 110 mL. V lost 4 bases to trimming and J lost 1 base, with 7 bases between them. Germline V gene lookup returns CDR1 LNHDA and CDR2 SQIVND (reference sequence). This CDR3 region has 13 residues. The study reverse transcribed the entire isolated RNA, so it sequenced expressed TCRB transcripts. Only in-frame clones appear in the TCRdb table, and some are missing; sequencing was by immunoSEQ multiplex PCR. The sample lists fewer than 650,000 clones, about 16% occurring once. The source of the sample is a study of beta chain features in type 1 diabetes. Study results and caveats: The study notes PCR might favor shorter templates equally in patients and controls. Diminished insertions and augmented deletions at VDJ junctions characterized type 1 diabetes patients. Patients' naive, central memory and Treg TCRB repertoires seemed closer to one another than those of healthy donors.

The source of this sequence is a man younger than 35 in good health. The rearrangement joins TRBV19 to TRBJ1-2; D gene unclear. Sequencing used naive CD4+ T cells from blood. The CDR3 DNA follows: TGTGCCAGTAGTAGCGGACTTAACTATGGCTACACCTTC. Translation: CASSSGLNYGYTF.